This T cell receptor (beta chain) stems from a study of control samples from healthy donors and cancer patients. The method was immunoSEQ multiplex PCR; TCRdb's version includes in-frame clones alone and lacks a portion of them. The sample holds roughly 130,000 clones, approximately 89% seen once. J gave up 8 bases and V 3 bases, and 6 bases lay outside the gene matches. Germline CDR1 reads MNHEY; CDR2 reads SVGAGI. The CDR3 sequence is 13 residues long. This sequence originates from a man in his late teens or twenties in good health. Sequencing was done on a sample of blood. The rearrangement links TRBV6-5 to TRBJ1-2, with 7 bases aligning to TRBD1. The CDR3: CASSYETGSGYTF. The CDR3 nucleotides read TGTGCCAGCAGTTATGAGACAGGGTCCGGCTACACCTTC.